One sample yielded the 3 T cell receptor beta chains listed below, sequenced in a study of T cell changes during pregnancy in multiple sclerosis (dated by TCRdb to the late 2010s). The library was built by means of the immunoSEQ multiplex PCR assay. TCRdb obtained this table from immuneACCESS and retained in-frame rearrangements with V and J assigned. These tables miss some clones; where compared with another copy, unresolved V genes account for less than half of the shortfall, and the remainder is unexplained. Here the sample has approximately 79,000 clones; about 93% occur a single time. Of the sample, less than 0.75% is held by the ten largest clones. This material consisted of peripheral blood, taken in the second trimester of pregnancy. The source is a female donor in good health, enrolled as a control in a pregnancy study.

This sequence joins TRBV30 and TRBJ2-2, with TRBD1 identical over 7 bases. The CDR3 covers 15 residues. Looked up from germline, CDR1 is GTSNPN and CDR2 is SVGIG (reference sequence). V lost 1 base, J lost 2 bases, and 4 bases stayed unmatched. CDR3 coding DNA: TGTGCCTGGAGTGGGACAGGACCCAACACCGGGGAGCTGTTTTTT. Its protein is CAWSGTGPNTGELFF. The full variable domain, completed using reference TRBV30 and TRBJ2-2, is SQTIHQWPATLVQPVGSPLSLECTVEGTSNPNLYWYRQAAGRGLQLLFYSVGIGQISSEVPQNLSASRPQDRQFILSSKKLLLSDSGFYLCAWSGTGPNTGELFFGEGSRLTVL.

The V call is TRBV7-6, the J call TRBJ2-1, with D maybe TRBD2 (6 bases). The CDR3 is 17 amino acids. Trimming took off 3 bases at V and 4 bases at J, with 19 bases between the two ends. Germline CDR1 SGHVS, CDR2 FNYEAQ. The CDR3 sequence: CASSFPPLGGDYNEQFF. The CDR3 bases are TGTGCCAGCAGCTTCCCACCCCTTGGCGGGGATTACAATGAGCAGTTCTTC.

This clone was picked up one time. Written as DNA, the CDR3 is TGTGCCAGCAGTGAGTCCGGGACAGGGGGCACTGAAGCTTTCTTT. This codes for CASSESGTGGTEAFF. The chain links TRBV6-4 to TRBJ1-1, with 11 nucleotides matching TRBD1. In germline, CDR1 is MRHNA, CDR2 SNTAGT. The CDR3 has 15 residues. The junction had 4 bases not matched to a gene; V was cut back by 3 bases and J by 4 bases.